The subject of this entry is one T cell receptor beta chain. This record comes from a study of blood T cell repertoires in COVID-19. For the study at large: Collection of acute and convalescent COVID-19 samples took place in the United States, Italy and Spain. Sources were T cells, B-cell-depleted T cells, or PBMCs; the material itself was cDNA or gDNA.

The CDR3 is made up of 13 amino acids. Germline loops: CDR1 SGHNT, CDR2 YYREEE (reference sequence). V lost 0 bases and J 6 bases, leaving 8 bases between the germline ends. Per the authors' pipeline: Amplification with reference gene primers provided the estimates of nucleated cell counts. Assay: immunoSEQ multiplex PCR; the TCRdb copy retains only in-frame clones and omits some. V, J and clone size were drawn from that table, and D and trimming were deduced from the DNA. Here the sample spans about 180,000 clones, approximately 90% being singletons. The clonotype comes from a young man who had recovered from COVID-19. The sample consisted of peripheral blood. The chain is built from TRBV5-4 and TRBJ2-3; D is undetermined. The CDR3 DNA is TGTGCCAGCAGCTTGGCGGTCGGTGATACGCAGTATTTT. This translates into CASSLAVGDTQYF.